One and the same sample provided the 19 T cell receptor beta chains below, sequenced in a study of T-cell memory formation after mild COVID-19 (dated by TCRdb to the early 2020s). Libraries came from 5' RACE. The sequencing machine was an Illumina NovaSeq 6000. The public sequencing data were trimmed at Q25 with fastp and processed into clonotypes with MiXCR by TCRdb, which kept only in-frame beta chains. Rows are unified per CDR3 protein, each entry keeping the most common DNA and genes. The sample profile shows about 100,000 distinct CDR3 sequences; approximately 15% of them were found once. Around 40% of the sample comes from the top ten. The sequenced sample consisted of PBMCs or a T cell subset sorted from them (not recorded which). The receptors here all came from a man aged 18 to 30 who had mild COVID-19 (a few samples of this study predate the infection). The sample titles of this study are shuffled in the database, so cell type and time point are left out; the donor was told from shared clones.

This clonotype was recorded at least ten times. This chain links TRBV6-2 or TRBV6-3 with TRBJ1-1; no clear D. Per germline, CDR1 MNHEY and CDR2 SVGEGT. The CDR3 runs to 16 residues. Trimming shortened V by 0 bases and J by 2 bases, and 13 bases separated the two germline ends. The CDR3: CASSYSVPGYNTEAFF. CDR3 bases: TGTGCCAGCAGTTACTCGGTGCCAGGTTATAACACTGAAGCTTTCTTT.

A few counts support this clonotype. CDR3 sequence (DNA): TGTGCCAGCTCACCGTTATCCCTCGGGGCTGGGGCCAACGTCCTGACTTTC. This translates into CASSPLSLGAGANVLTF. The chain recombines TRBV18 with TRBJ2-6; TRBD2 might be the D (5 bases). Germline-derived CDR1 and CDR2 are KGHSH and LQKENI. CDR3 size: 17 residues. The V end was cut by 3 bases, the J end by 2 bases, with 14 bases between.

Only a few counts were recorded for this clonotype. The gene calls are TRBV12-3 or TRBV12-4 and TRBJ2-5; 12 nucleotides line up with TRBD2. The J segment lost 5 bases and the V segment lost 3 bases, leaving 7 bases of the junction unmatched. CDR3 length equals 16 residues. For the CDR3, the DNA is TGTGCCAGCAGTTTGCTAGCGGGGGGGCCTTGGGAGACCCAGTACTTC. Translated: CASSLLAGGPWETQYF.

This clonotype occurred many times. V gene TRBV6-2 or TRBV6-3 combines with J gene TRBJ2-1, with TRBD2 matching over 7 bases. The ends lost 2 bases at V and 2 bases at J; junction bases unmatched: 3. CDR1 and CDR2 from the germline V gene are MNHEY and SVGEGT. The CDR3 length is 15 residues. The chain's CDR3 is CASSYRRETYNEQFF. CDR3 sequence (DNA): TGTGCCAGCAGTTACCGGCGGGAGACCTACAATGAGCAGTTCTTC.

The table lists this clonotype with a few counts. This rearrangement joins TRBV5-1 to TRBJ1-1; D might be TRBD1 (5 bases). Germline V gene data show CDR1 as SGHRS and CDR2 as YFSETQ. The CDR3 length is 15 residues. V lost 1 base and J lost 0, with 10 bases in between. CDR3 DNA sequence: TGCGCCAGCAGCTTGCGGGGGTTCATGAACACTGAAGCTTTCTTT. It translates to CASSLRGFMNTEAFF.

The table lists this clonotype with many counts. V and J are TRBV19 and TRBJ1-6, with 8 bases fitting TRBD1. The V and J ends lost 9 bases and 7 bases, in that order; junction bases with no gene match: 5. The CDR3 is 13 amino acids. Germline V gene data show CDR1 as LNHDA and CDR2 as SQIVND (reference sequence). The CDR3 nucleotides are TGTGCCAGCGGACAGGGCGGGAATTCACCCCTCCACTTT. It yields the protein CASGQGGNSPLHF.

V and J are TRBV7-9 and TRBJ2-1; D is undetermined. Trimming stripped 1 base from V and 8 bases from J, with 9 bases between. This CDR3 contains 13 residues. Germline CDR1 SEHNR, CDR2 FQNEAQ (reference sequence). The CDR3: CASSLEEYDEQFF. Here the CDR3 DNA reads TGTGCCAGCAGCTTAGAGGAATATGATGAGCAGTTCTTC.

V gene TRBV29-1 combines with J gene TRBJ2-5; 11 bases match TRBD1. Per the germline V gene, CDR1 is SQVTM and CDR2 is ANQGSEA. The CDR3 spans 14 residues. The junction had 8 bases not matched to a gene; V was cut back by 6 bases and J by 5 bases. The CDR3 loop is CSVKDRGLVETQYF. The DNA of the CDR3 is TGCAGCGTGAAGGACAGGGGGCTTGTTGAGACCCAGTACTTC. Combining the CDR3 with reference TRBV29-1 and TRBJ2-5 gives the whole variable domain SAVISQKPSRDICQRGTSLTIQCQVDSQVTMMFWYRQQPGQSLTLIATANQGSEATYESGFVIDKFPISRPNLTFSTLTVSNMSPEDSSIYLCSVKDRGLVETQYFGPGTRLLVL.

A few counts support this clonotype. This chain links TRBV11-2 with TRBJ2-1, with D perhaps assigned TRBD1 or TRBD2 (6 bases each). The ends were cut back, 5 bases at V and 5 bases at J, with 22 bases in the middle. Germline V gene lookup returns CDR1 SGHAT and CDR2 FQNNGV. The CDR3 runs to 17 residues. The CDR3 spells CASSLLRGERVHNEQFF. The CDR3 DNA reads TGTGCCAGCAGCCTACTTAGGGGGGAAAGGGTCCACAATGAGCAGTTCTTC. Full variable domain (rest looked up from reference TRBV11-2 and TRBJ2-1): EAGVAQSPRYKIIEKRQSVAFWCNPISGHATLYWYQQILGQGPKLLIQFQNNGVVDDSQLPKDRFSAERLKGVDSTLKIQPAKLEDSAVYLCASSLLRGERVHNEQFFGPGTRLTVL.

CDR3 DNA sequence: TGTGCCAGCAGCTTGGCCCCTGGGGGAACCTACGAGCAGTACGTC. Its protein product is CASSLAPGGTYEQYV. This chain links TRBV5-4 with TRBJ2-7, with D perhaps matching TRBD1 or TRBD2 (5 bases each). The V gene's germline CDR1 is SGHNT and CDR2 YYREEE (reference sequence). The CDR3 extends over 15 amino acids. Trimming cost V 0 bases and J 2 bases, with 12 bases left between them.

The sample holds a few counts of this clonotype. The CDR3 coding sequence is TGTGCCAGCAGCCGACGCCTCTCTGGGGCCAACGTCCTGACTTTC. Its protein product is CASSRRLSGANVLTF. The chain combines TRBV7-6 with TRBJ2-6; D not resolved. V was clipped by 5 bases and J by 0 bases, with 8 bases between them. The CDR3 consists of 15 residues. CDR1 SGHVS and CDR2 FNYEAQ come from the germline V gene.

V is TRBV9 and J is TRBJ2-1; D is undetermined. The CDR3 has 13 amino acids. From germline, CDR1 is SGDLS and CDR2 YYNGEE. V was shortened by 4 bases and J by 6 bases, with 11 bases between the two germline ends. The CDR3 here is CASSPMNSNEQFF. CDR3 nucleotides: TGTGCCAGCAGCCCTATGAACTCCAATGAGCAGTTCTTC.

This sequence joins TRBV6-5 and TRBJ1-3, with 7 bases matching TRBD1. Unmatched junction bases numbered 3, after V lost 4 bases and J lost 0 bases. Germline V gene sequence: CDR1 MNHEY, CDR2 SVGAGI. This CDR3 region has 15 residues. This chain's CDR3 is CASSWDSTSGNTIYF. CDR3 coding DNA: TGTGCCAGCAGTTGGGACAGTACCTCTGGAAACACCATATATTTT.

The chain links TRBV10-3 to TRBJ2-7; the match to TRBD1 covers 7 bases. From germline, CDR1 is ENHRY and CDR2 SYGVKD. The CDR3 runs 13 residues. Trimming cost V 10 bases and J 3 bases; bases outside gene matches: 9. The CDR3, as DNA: TGTGCCAAGTACCGGGACAGCCTCTACGAGCAGTACGTC. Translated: CAKYRDSLYEQYV.

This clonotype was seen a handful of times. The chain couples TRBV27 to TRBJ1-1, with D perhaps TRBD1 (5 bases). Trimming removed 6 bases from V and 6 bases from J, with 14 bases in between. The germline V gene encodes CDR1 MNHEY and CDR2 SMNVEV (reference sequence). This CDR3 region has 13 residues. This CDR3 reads CASSIDSVAEAFF. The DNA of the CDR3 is TGTGCCAGCAGCATCGACAGTGTCGCTGAAGCTTTCTTT.

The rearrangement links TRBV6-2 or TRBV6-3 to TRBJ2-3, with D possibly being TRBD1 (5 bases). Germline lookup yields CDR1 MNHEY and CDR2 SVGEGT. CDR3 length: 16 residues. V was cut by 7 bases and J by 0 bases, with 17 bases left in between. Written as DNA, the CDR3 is TGTGCCAGCATGAGGTGGGGCCCCGATAGCACAGATACGCAGTATTTT. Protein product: CASMRWGPDSTDTQYF.

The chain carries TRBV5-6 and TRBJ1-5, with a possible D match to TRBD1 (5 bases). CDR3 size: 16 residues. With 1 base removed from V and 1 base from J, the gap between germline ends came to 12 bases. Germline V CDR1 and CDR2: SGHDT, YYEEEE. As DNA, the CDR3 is TGTGCCAGCAGCTTGCAACGGGGGATGAGCAATCAGCCCCAGCATTTT. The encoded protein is CASSLQRGMSNQPQHF.

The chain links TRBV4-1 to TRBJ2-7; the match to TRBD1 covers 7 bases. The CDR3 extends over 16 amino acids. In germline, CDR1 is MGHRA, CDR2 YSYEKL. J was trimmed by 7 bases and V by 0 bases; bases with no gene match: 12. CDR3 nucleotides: TGCGCCAGCAGCCAAGATATGCGGCAGGGGGAAGAAGAGCAGTACGTC. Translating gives CASSQDMRQGEEEQYV.

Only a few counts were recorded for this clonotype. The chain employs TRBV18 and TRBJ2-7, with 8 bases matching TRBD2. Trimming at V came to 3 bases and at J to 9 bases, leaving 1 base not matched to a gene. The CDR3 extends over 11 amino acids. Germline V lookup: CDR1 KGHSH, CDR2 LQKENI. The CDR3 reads CASSPTSVQYV. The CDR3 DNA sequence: TGTGCCAGCTCACCGACTAGCGTGCAGTACGTC.